A single sample is the source of the 27 T cell receptor beta chains below, sequenced in a study of CD8+CD57+ T cells in acquired aplastic anemia. According to the study, genomic DNA was the template for TCR beta VDJ and CDR3 profiling. TCRdb itself ran the reads through MiXCR, one entry per CDR3 protein. The table shows 150,000 to 200,000 distinct CDR3 sequences, with 35% to 55% occurring only once. Source material: sorted CD4+, CD8+, or CD8+CD57+ T cells (not recorded which) from PBMCs. These receptors originate from a human donor in good health.

The CDR3 here is CATSIRASYNEQFF. Here the CDR3 DNA reads TGTGCCACCAGCATTCGGGCCTCCTACAATGAGCAGTTCTTC. This chain links TRBV15 with TRBJ2-1; D is ambiguous. CDR3 length equals 14 residues. Per the germline V gene, CDR1 is LNHNV and CDR2 is YYDKDF (reference sequence). The ends were cut back, 4 bases at V and 0 bases at J, with 7 bases in the middle.

Concerning this clonotype: A read error may explain this, as a much larger clone is one base away. The rearrangement uses TRBV6-2 or TRBV6-3 and TRBJ2-7; no firm D call. Germline V gene sequence: CDR1 MNHEY, CDR2 SVGEGT. The V end lost 2 bases, the J end lost 6 bases, and 8 bases lay between the germline ends. The CDR3 sequence is 12 residues long. This chain's CDR3 is CASSYKTLEQYF. CDR3 coding DNA: TGTGCCAGCAGTTACAAAACTCTCGAGCAGTACTTC.

This clonotype was seen at least ten times. The J gene is TRBJ1-2, the V gene TRBV7-8, with no clear D. The CDR3 length is 12 residues. Trimming cost V 9 bases and J 3 bases, with 11 bases left between them. Germline V gives CDR1 SGHVS, CDR2 FQNEAQ. The CDR3 DNA follows: TGTGCCAGTTCCGGGGTACACTATGGCTACACCTTC. Translating gives CASSGVHYGYTF.

The chain is built from TRBV2 and TRBJ1-1, with D uncertain. Germline-derived CDR1 and CDR2 are SNHLY and FYNNEI. Trimming removed 5 bases at V and 1 base at J, with 8 bases between. The CDR3 runs to 13 residues. The CDR3 reads CASSTNRNTEAFF. The CDR3 nucleotides read TGTGCCAGCAGTACTAACCGGAACACTGAAGCTTTCTTT.

J is TRBJ1-1 and V is TRBV29-1; D might be TRBD1 (5 bases). This CDR3 has 11 amino acids. The V gene's germline CDR1 is SQVTM and CDR2 ANQGSEA. The germline V and J ends were trimmed by 5 bases and 4 bases, with 8 bases remaining between them. The CDR3 is CSVRDGTEAFF. The DNA for the CDR3 is TGCAGCGTTCGGGACGGCACTGAAGCTTTCTTT.

V and J are TRBV19 and TRBJ1-1; D call uncertain. This CDR3 region has 14 residues. CDR1 and CDR2 from the germline V gene are LNHDA and SQIVND (reference sequence). V was cut by 6 bases and J by 3 bases, with 14 bases left in between. The CDR3 reads CASSIPSSYTEAFF. CDR3 nucleotides: TGTGCCAGTAGCATTCCGAGCTCGTACACTGAAGCTTTCTTT.

This clonotype was recorded many times. This chain uses TRBV2 with TRBJ1-3; 8 nucleotides match TRBD1. Trimming took 5 bases from V and 4 from J; bases not matched to a gene: 7. This CDR3 comprises 15 residues. Germline V gene lookup returns CDR1 SNHLY and CDR2 FYNNEI. CDR3 loop: CASSRLTGAGNTIYF. DNA for the CDR3: TGTGCCAGCAGTCGCTTGACAGGGGCGGGAAACACCATATATTTT.

This clonotype has only a few counts. The V and J genes are TRBV11-2 and TRBJ2-2; 8 nucleotides line up with TRBD1. The ends lost 5 bases at V and 3 bases at J; junction bases unmatched: 5. The V gene's germline CDR1 is SGHAT and CDR2 FQNNGV. This CDR3 region has 15 residues. The DNA of the CDR3 is TGTGCCAGCAGCCTCGACAGGGGAGACACCGGGGAGCTGTTTTTT. Amino acids: CASSLDRGDTGELFF. The full variable domain, in which reference TRBV11-2 and TRBJ2-2 provide the parts outside the CDR3, is EAGVAQSPRYKIIEKRQSVAFWCNPISGHATLYWYQQILGQGPKLLIQFQNNGVVDDSQLPKDRFSAERLKGVDSTLKIQPAKLEDSAVYLCASSLDRGDTGELFFGEGSRLTVL.

The rearrangement joins TRBV6-1 to TRBJ2-7; 8 nucleotides match TRBD2. Trimming at V came to 3 bases and at J to 9 bases, leaving 13 bases not matched to a gene. The CDR3 runs 15 residues. CDR1 MNHNS and CDR2 SASEGT come from the germline V gene. This CDR3 reads CASSEAIAGNVWQYF. The CDR3 DNA follows: TGTGCCAGCAGTGAGGCCATAGCGGGGAACGTTTGGCAGTACTTC.

In its sample, this clonotype was seen many times. The chain has TRBV5-1 and TRBJ1-3; tentatively, D is TRBD1 (6 bases). From germline, CDR1 is SGHRS and CDR2 YFSETQ. Trimming cost V 0 bases and J 0 bases, with 10 bases left between them. The CDR3 totals 16 residues. CDR3 nucleotides: TGCGCCAGCAGCTTGGGGACAGTGAACTCTGGAAACACCATATATTTT. It specifies CASSLGTVNSGNTIYF.

This clonotype was detected ten times or more. The V call is TRBV10-3, the J call TRBJ2-2, with TRBD1 identical over 10 bases. The J segment lost 3 bases and the V segment lost 10 bases, leaving 8 bases of the junction unmatched. The CDR3 is made up of 15 amino acids. The V gene's germline CDR1 is ENHRY and CDR2 SYGVKD. CDR3 region: CASRWTGGYTGELFF. The DNA for the CDR3 is TGTGCCAGCAGGTGGACAGGGGGTTACACCGGGGAGCTGTTTTTT.

The count of this clonotype is one. The gene calls are TRBV14 and TRBJ1-3; maybe TRBD1 (5 bases). Between the trimmed V and J ends, which lost 4 bases and 8 bases, there was a span of 15 bases. The CDR3 consists of 14 residues. Looked up from germline, CDR1 is SGHDN and CDR2 is FVKESK. CDR3: CASSLEGRADTIYF. The CDR3 nucleotides are TGTGCCAGCAGCCTCGAGGGACGGGCGGACACCATATATTTT.

The gene calls are TRBV24-1 and TRBJ2-5, with D tentatively TRBD1 (5 bases). This CDR3 is built from 15 residues. With 3 bases removed from V and 5 bases from J, the gap between germline ends came to 15 bases. Germline V lookup: CDR1 KGHDR, CDR2 SFDVKD. CDR3 sequence reads: CATSDPDIRRETQYF. CDR3 nucleotides: TGTGCCACCAGTGATCCGGACATCAGACGGGAGACCCAGTACTTC.

In its sample, this clonotype was seen a few times. This rearrangement joins TRBV11-2 to TRBJ2-2; D might be TRBD1 or TRBD2, each matching 6 bases. Trimming took off 4 bases at V and 0 bases at J, with 12 bases between the two ends. The length of the CDR3 is 16 residues. Germline-derived CDR1 and CDR2 are SGHAT and FQNNGV. This CDR3 reads CASSSRGATNTGELFF. The CDR3 DNA sequence: TGTGCCAGCAGCTCGAGGGGGGCCACGAACACCGGGGAGCTGTTTTTT. The whole variable domain, filled in from reference TRBV11-2 and TRBJ2-2, reads EAGVAQSPRYKIIEKRQSVAFWCNPISGHATLYWYQQILGQGPKLLIQFQNNGVVDDSQLPKDRFSAERLKGVDSTLKIQPAKLEDSAVYLCASSSRGATNTGELFFGEGSRLTVL.

In DNA form, the CDR3 reads TGTGCCAGCAGCTTAGGGACCGAAGGGACCATAACAGATACGCAGTATTTT. Encoded protein: CASSLGTEGTITDTQYF. The chain couples TRBV11-1 to TRBJ2-3; possibly TRBD1 or TRBD2 for D (5 bases each). Germline CDR1 is SGHAT and CDR2 is FQDESV (reference sequence). This CDR3 is 17 amino acids long. Trimming pared 1 base from V and 3 bases from J, leaving 17 bases between. Together with reference TRBV11-1 and TRBJ2-3, the CDR3 gives the full variable domain: EAEVAQSPRYKITEKSQAVAFWCDPISGHATLYWYRQILGQGPELLVQFQDESVVDDSQLPKDRFSAERLKGVDSTLKIQPAELGDSAMYLCASSLGTEGTITDTQYFGPGTRLTVL.

In its sample, this clonotype was seen many times. V is TRBV12-3 or TRBV12-4 and J is TRBJ2-1; D possibly matches TRBD1 or TRBD2 (6 bases each). The CDR3 length is 15 residues. Trimming removed 5 bases from V and 3 bases from J, with 14 bases in between. This chain's CDR3 is CASSHRGGGYNEQFF. CDR3 nucleotide sequence: TGTGCCAGCAGTCATCGAGGGGGAGGCTACAATGAGCAGTTCTTC.

At least ten counts were recorded for this clonotype. The rearrangement links TRBV19 to TRBJ1-1; a possible D gene is TRBD1 (5 bases). Trimming pared 5 bases from V and 11 bases from J, leaving 27 bases between. The CDR3 loop spans 16 amino acids. The germline gives CDR1 LNHDA, CDR2 SQIVND (reference sequence). The chain's CDR3 is CASSLVSRTTSGRAFF. The CDR3, as DNA: TGTGCCAGTAGTCTAGTCTCCAGAACAACATCGGGGCGTGCTTTCTTT.

The table lists this clonotype with many counts. J is TRBJ1-2 and V is TRBV7-2; 8 positions agree with TRBD1. V lost 1 base, J lost 2 bases, and 6 bases stayed unmatched. This CDR3 is 16 amino acids long. The germline V gene has CDR1 SGHTA and CDR2 FQGNSA. The CDR3 DNA follows: TGTGCCAGCAGCTTAGGGCGGACAGGGATAAACTATGGCTACACCTTC. This codes for CASSLGRTGINYGYTF. The whole variable domain, filled in from reference TRBV7-2 and TRBJ1-2, reads GAGVSQSPSNKVTEKGKDVELRCDPISGHTALYWYRQSLGQGLEFLIYFQGNSAPDKSGLPSDRFSAERTGGSVSTLTIQRTQQEDSAVYLCASSLGRTGINYGYTFGSGTRLTVV.

This clonotype was detected a few times. The CDR3 nucleotides read TGTGCCACCAGTGTTGCCGGGACAGGGGGCACAGATACGCAGTATTTT. Protein: CATSVAGTGGTDTQYF. V is TRBV24-1 and J is TRBJ2-3; 10 bases are a match to TRBD1. The CDR3 has 16 amino acids. Germline trimming cut 5 bases from V and 1 base from J; bases unmatched to any gene: 5. Germline CDR1 reads KGHDR; CDR2 reads SFDVKD.

This rearrangement joins TRBV10-1 to TRBJ2-7, with unresolved D. The CDR3 sequence is 10 residues long. Deletions cut 11 bases from V and 6 bases from J, with 11 bases between. Germline V gene sequence: CDR1 WNHNN, CDR2 SYGVQD (reference sequence). The CDR3 DNA reads TGCGCCTCCTTAGAGTCCGAGCAGTACTTC. It is translated as CASLESEQYF.

As concerns this clonotype: At one end, the junction sequence differs from germline, possibly due to a read error. CDR3 amino acids: CASGQVTDTQYF. CDR3 in DNA: TGTGCCAGCGGCCAGGTCACAGATACGCAGTATTTT. The V gene is TRBV3-1, the J gene TRBJ2-3; D gene uncertain. This CDR3 has 12 residues. Germline CDR1 and CDR2: LGHDT and YNNKEL (reference sequence).

This clonotype has a count of ten or more. The gene calls are TRBV7-2 and TRBJ2-5; D unresolved. V lost 5 bases to trimming and J lost 1 base, with 14 bases between them. CDR1 and CDR2 (germline): SGHTA, FQGNSA. CDR3 length equals 15 residues. The CDR3 reads CASSTWSLFQETQYF. Here the CDR3 DNA reads TGTGCCAGCAGCACTTGGAGTCTCTTCCAAGAGACCCAGTACTTC.

The rearrangement links TRBV24-1 to TRBJ1-3, with unresolved D. From germline, CDR1 is KGHDR and CDR2 SFDVKD. The ends were cut back, 9 bases at V and 0 bases at J, with 2 bases in the middle. This CDR3 comprises 11 residues. CDR3 nucleotide sequence: TGTGCCACCTCCTCTGGAAACACCATATATTTT. It encodes CATSSGNTIYF.

The chain carries TRBV20-1 and TRBJ2-2; D call uncertain. The V end was cut by 6 bases, the J end by 3 bases, with 17 bases between. The CDR3 runs 15 residues. Germline CDR1 is DFQATT and CDR2 is SNEGSKA (reference sequence). CDR3 DNA: TGCAGTGCGAGGTTAGGGCCAGGTGACACCGGGGAGCTGTTTTTT. This codes for CSARLGPGDTGELFF.

The chain is built from TRBV4-3 and TRBJ1-2; 7 nucleotides line up with TRBD1. With V trimmed by 1 base and J by 7 bases, 3 bases remained unmatched. The CDR3 covers 13 residues. Germline V gene lookup returns CDR1 LGHNA and CDR2 YSLEER. CDR3 loop: CASSQGGQSGYTF. The CDR3 DNA follows: TGCGCCAGCAGCCAAGGGGGACAGAGTGGCTACACCTTC.

This clonotype was detected ten times or more. This chain uses TRBV20-1 with TRBJ1-1; D is uncertain. The CDR3 sequence is 15 residues long. V was pared by 0 bases and J by 0 bases, with 11 bases between. The germline V gene encodes CDR1 DFQATT and CDR2 SNEGSKA (reference sequence). The chain's CDR3 is CSARDSNTVNTEAFF. The CDR3 DNA reads as TGCAGTGCTAGAGACTCTAACACAGTGAACACTGAAGCTTTCTTT.

This clonotype was observed at least ten times. The rearrangement links TRBV5-1 to TRBJ2-3; D possibly uses TRBD1 or TRBD2 (5 bases each). The CDR3 sequence is 15 residues long. Trimming removed 0 bases from V and 4 bases from J, with 12 bases in between. Germline V gives CDR1 SGHRS, CDR2 YFSETQ. The CDR3 here is CASSLEGRGADTQYF. The CDR3 DNA reads TGCGCCAGCAGCTTGGAGGGGAGAGGCGCAGATACGCAGTATTTT. The whole variable domain, remainder taken from reference TRBV5-1 and TRBJ2-3, is KAGVTQTPRYLIKTRGQQVTLSCSPISGHRSVSWYQQTPGQGLQFLFEYFSETQRNKGNFPGRFSGRQFSNSRSEMNVSTLELGDSALYLCASSLEGRGADTQYFGPGTRLTVL.